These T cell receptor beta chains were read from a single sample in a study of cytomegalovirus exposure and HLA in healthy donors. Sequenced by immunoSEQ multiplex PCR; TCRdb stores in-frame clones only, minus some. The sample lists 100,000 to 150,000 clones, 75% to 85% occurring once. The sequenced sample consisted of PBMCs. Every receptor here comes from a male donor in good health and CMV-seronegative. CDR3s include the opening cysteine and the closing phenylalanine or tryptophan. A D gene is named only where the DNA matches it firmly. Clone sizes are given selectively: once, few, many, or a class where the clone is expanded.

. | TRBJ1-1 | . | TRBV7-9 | TGTTCCAGCAGCCCCCCCCAACGTCGGGTGAACACTGAAGCTTTCTTT | CSSSPPQRRVNTEAFF
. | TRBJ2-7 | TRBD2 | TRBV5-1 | TGCGCCAGCAGCTTGGATCTAGCGGGAGACAGGCAGCAGTACTTC | CASSLDLAGDRQQYF
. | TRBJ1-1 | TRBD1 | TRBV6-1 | TGTGCCAGCAGTGAAGGGGTTCGGGGACAGGAAGCTTTCTTT | CASSEGVRGQEAFF
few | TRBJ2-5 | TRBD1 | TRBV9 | TGTGCCAGCAGCGTCAAGGACAGGGGAAGGGAGACCCAGTACTTC | CASSVKDRGRETQYF
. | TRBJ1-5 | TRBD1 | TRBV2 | TGTGCCAGTACAGGGGACGCCTATCAGCCCCAGCATTTT | CASTGDAYQPQHF
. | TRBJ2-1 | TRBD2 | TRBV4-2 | TGTGCCAGCAGCCTCCCCGGGACTAGTATCAATGAGCAGTTCTTC | CASSLPGTSINEQFF
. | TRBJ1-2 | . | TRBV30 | TGTGCCTGGAGGGTCCGGGGAGGCTATGGCTACACCTTC | CAWRVRGGYGYTF
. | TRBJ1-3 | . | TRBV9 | TGTGCCAGCAGCGTAGAGAGGGCTTGGGGAAACACCATATATTTT | CASSVERAWGNTIYF
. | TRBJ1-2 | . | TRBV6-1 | TGTGCCAGCAGTGCTGACGGGGCGGGAACCTATGGCTACACCTTC | CASSADGAGTYGYTF
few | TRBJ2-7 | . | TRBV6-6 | TGTGCCAGCAGCACCTCGACAGTGCTGGAGCAGTACTTC | CASSTSTVLEQYF
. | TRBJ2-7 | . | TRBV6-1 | TGTGCCAGCACGACAGGAGCAGGGAGCTCCTACGAGCAGTACTTC | CASTTGAGSSYEQYF